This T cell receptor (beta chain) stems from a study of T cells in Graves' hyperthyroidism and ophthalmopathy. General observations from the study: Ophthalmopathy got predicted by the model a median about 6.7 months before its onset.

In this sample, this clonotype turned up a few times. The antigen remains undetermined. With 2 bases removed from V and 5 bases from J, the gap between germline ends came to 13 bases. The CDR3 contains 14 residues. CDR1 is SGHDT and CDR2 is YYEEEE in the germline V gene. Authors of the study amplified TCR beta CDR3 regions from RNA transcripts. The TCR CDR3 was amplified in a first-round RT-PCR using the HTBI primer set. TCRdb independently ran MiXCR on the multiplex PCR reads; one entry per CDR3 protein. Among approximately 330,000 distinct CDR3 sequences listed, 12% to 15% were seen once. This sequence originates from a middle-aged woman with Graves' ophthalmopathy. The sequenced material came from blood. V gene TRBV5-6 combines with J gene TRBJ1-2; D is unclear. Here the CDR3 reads CASSLADSAYGYTF. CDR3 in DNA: TGTGCCAGCAGCTTAGCGGATTCCGCGTATGGCTACACCTTC.